One sample yielded the 29 T cell receptor beta chains listed below, sequenced in a study of cytomegalovirus exposure and HLA in healthy donors. Vbeta (60) and Jbeta (13) primers were used in the PCR. The table came from immunoSEQ multiplex PCR; TCRdb's copy has only in-frame clones and leaves some out. The sample holds more than 140,000 clones, roughly four fifths seen once. The sequenced sample was PBMCs. Receptors originate from a man aged 18-30 years in good health and CMV-seropositive.

The rearrangement joins TRBV6-1 to TRBJ2-2, with D tentatively TRBD2 (6 bases). CDR1 is MNHNS and CDR2 is SASEGT in the germline V gene. The V and J ends lost 4 bases and 5 bases respectively, with 20 bases between them. The CDR3 extends over 17 amino acids. For the CDR3, the DNA is TGTGCCAGCAGTGGAAGGATCGCGGGAAAGGGAACCGGGGAGCTGTTTTTT. Protein product: CASSGRIAGKGTGELFF.

This clone was picked up a small number of times. This chain links TRBV5-1 with TRBJ2-7; D unresolved. The V gene's germline CDR1 is SGHRS and CDR2 YFSETQ. Trimming cost V 2 bases and J 6 bases, with 12 bases left between them. The CDR3 totals 13 residues. CDR3 residues: CASSFRSSGEQYF. In DNA form, the CDR3 reads TGCGCCAGCAGCTTCCGGTCCTCTGGCGAGCAGTACTTC.

This clone was counted only a few times. V gene TRBV10-1 combines with J gene TRBJ2-3, with TRBD2 identical over 7 bases. CDR1 is WNHNN and CDR2 is SYGVQD in the germline V gene (reference sequence). The CDR3 runs 15 residues. J lost 6 bases, V lost 0 bases, and 6 bases had no gene match. Here the CDR3 reads CASSESGTGGDTQYF. The CDR3 DNA sequence: TGCGCCAGCAGTGAGTCTGGGACGGGAGGCGATACGCAGTATTTT.

This clone was seen a few times. In DNA form, the CDR3 reads TGTGCCAGCAGCTTAGCGCTGTTGGCAGGATTAGGGCCCCAGCATTTT. This translates into CASSLALLAGLGPQHF. The chain employs TRBV7-8 and TRBJ1-5; D gene uncertain. Trimming removed 0 bases from V and 9 bases from J, with 18 bases in between. The length of the CDR3 is 16 residues. Germline CDR1 reads SGHVS; CDR2 reads FQNEAQ. Full variable domain (remainder filled in from reference TRBV7-8 and TRBJ1-5): GAGVSQSPRYKVAKRGQDVALRCDPISGHVSLFWYQQALGQGPEFLTYFQNEAQLDKSGLPSDRFFAERPEGSVSTLKIQRTQQEDSAVYLCASSLALLAGLGPQHFGDGTRLSIL.

The chain links TRBV4-1 to TRBJ1-2; TRBD1 might be the D (6 bases). Between the trimmed V and J ends, which lost 0 bases and 9 bases, there was a span of 17 bases. The CDR3 loop spans 15 amino acids. Germline V CDR1 and CDR2: MGHRA, YSYEKL. CDR3 coding DNA: TGCGCCAGCAGCCAAGAAATGGCAGGGGCTATAAGCTACACCTTC. Amino acids: CASSQEMAGAISYTF.

V usage is TRBV28 and J usage is TRBJ1-3, with 10 bases fitting TRBD1. Germline CDR1 MDHEN, CDR2 SYDVKM. The CDR3 totals 16 residues. Trimming cost V 0 bases and J 9 bases; bases outside gene matches: 8. The CDR3 nucleotides read TGTGCCAGCAGTTTATGGTCGACAGGGGGCAAGGGCACCATATATTTT. Translation: CASSLWSTGGKGTIYF.

CDR3 sequence (DNA): TGTGCCAGCAGGTTACAGGGGGCCACTGGGGGCTACACCTTC. Its protein is CASRLQGATGGYTF. This chain uses TRBV27 with TRBJ1-2; 9 positions agree with TRBD1. The V gene end was trimmed by 6 bases and the J gene end by 8 bases; junction bases not matched to a gene: 10. Germline CDR1 is MNHEY and CDR2 is SMNVEV (reference sequence). This CDR3 spans 14 amino acids.

This rearrangement joins TRBV6-6 to TRBJ1-2, with D perhaps matching TRBD1 (5 bases). With 0 bases removed from V and 7 bases from J, the gap between germline ends came to 18 bases. CDR3 size: 16 residues. CDR1 is MNHNY, CDR2 SVGAGI, per germline (reference sequence). In nucleotides, the CDR3 is TGTGCCAGCAGTTACTCCATGGGGGGATCCGTCTTTGGCTACACCTTC. Amino acid sequence: CASSYSMGGSVFGYTF.

As DNA, the CDR3 is TGTGCCAGCAGTCTAAATTCCGGGACAGGGTCGGAAGATACGCAGTATTTT. This translates into CASSLNSGTGSEDTQYF. This chain uses TRBV27 with TRBJ2-3, with 9 bases lining up with TRBD1. From germline, CDR1 is MNHEY and CDR2 SMNVEV (reference sequence). J lost 5 bases, V lost 5 bases, and 14 bases had no gene match. The CDR3 contains 17 residues.

This clone is a singleton in its sample. The chain uses TRBV4-1 and TRBJ2-5; TRBD1 matches 9 bases. With V trimmed by 4 bases and J by 5 bases, 5 bases remained unmatched. The CDR3 is 14 residues long. Germline-derived CDR1 and CDR2 are MGHRA and YSYEKL. CDR3 region: CASSPRDREETQYF. CDR3 DNA sequence: TGCGCCAGCAGCCCCCGGGACAGGGAGGAGACCCAGTACTTC.

The chain combines TRBV5-5 with TRBJ2-2; possible D gene TRBD2, 5 bases. The V gene lost 4 bases and the J gene lost 5 bases, with 15 bases spanning the gap. Germline CDR1 reads SGHKS; CDR2 reads YYEKEE (reference sequence). CDR3 length: 15 amino acids. DNA of the CDR3: TGTGCCAGCAGCACCCCAACTGCGGGTACCGGGGAGCTGTTTTTT. As protein: CASSTPTAGTGELFF.

In its sample, this clone was seen a few times. The chain recombines TRBV7-8 with TRBJ2-7; tentative D call: TRBD1 (6 bases). The CDR3 length is 16 residues. Per the germline V gene, CDR1 is SGHVS and CDR2 is FQNEAQ. V was trimmed by 5 bases and J by 6 bases, leaving 23 bases between them. The CDR3 loop is CASSPSLTGPGSEQYF. The CDR3, as DNA: TGTGCCAGCAGCCCCAGCCTGACAGGCCCCGGTTCCGAGCAGTACTTC.

The chain combines TRBV30 with TRBJ1-2; no definite D call. The V end lost 0 bases, the J end lost 10 bases, and 15 bases lay between the germline ends. Germline CDR1 reads GTSNPN; CDR2 reads SVGIG (reference sequence). The CDR3 spans 13 residues. The CDR3 is CAWSVEAESPYTF. The CDR3 DNA sequence: TGTGCCTGGAGTGTAGAGGCTGAGAGTCCCTACACCTTC.

The chain uses TRBV6-1 and TRBJ2-7, with 9 bases aligning to TRBD1. V lost 2 bases to trimming and J lost 7 bases; unmatched junction nucleotides: 12. The germline gives CDR1 MNHNS, CDR2 SASEGT. CDR3 length: 16 amino acids. This chain's CDR3 is CASSEMSNRGRREQYF. In DNA form, the CDR3 reads TGTGCCAGCAGTGAAATGAGTAACAGGGGGCGAAGGGAGCAGTACTTC.

V gene TRBV19 combines with J gene TRBJ2-7, with TRBD2 matching 9 bases. CDR3 length equals 14 residues. The germline V gene encodes CDR1 LNHDA and CDR2 SQIVND (reference sequence). V lost 5 bases and J lost 0; bases outside the gene matches: 2. The CDR3 spells CASSLAGVSYEQYF. CDR3 sequence (DNA): TGTGCCAGTAGTTTAGCGGGAGTCTCCTACGAGCAGTACTTC.

The chain employs TRBV19 and TRBJ2-7, with TRBD1 identical over 7 bases. The CDR3 contains 14 residues. Losses at the gene ends were 5 bases for V and 0 bases for J; bases not matched to a gene: 4. Germline values: CDR1 LNHDA, CDR2 SQIVND (reference sequence). The CDR3 DNA sequence: TGTGCCAGTAGTGCCGACAGGGACTCCTACGAGCAGTACTTC. It codes for CASSADRDSYEQYF.

About this clone: No conserved phenylalanine or tryptophan ends this CDR3, so it is likely a read error. CDR3 nucleotides: TGTGCCAGCAGCCCTGATCACTACGAGCAGTACCTC. The encoded protein is CASSPDHYEQYL. The chain uses TRBV5-4 and TRBJ2-7; no definite D call. The CDR3 consists of 12 residues. Trimming stripped 4 bases from V and 3 bases from J, with 8 bases between. Germline V CDR1 and CDR2: SGHNT, YYREEE (reference sequence).

The V call is TRBV21-1, the J call TRBJ2-2; no DNA check was done on the table's D call, TRBD1. TRBV21-1 is a recognized pseudogene. The CDR3 has 15 amino acids. DNA of the CDR3: TGTGCCAGCAGCAAAAAACAGGAAAACACCGGGGAGCTGTTTTTT. It translates to CASSKKQENTGELFF.

The gene calls are TRBV2 and TRBJ2-1, with 7 positions matching TRBD1. Germline trimming cut 6 bases from V and 12 bases from J; bases unmatched to any gene: 14. Germline assignment: CDR1 SNHLY and CDR2 FYNNEI. CDR3 length: 14 amino acids. The CDR3 sequence: CASRASGQSRGQFF. CDR3 in DNA: TGTGCCAGCAGGGCTTCGGGACAGAGTAGGGGGCAGTTCTTC.

The rearrangement uses TRBV25-1 and TRBJ2-1; D may be TRBD1 (7 bases). V was shortened by 5 bases and J by 8 bases, with 16 bases between the two germline ends. The CDR3 has 14 amino acids. Germline-derived CDR1 and CDR2 are MGHDK and SYGVNS. The CDR3 nucleotides read TGTGCCAGCAGTCCAGGGGGGTTTAGCGATGAGCAGTTCTTC. This sequence encodes CASSPGGFSDEQFF. The variable domain in full, with the rest retrieved from reference TRBV25-1 and TRBJ2-1, is EADIYQTPRYLVIGTGKKITLECSQTMGHDKMYWYQQDPGMELHLIHYSYGVNSTEKGDLSSESTVSRIRTEHFPLTLESARPSHTSQYLCASSPGGFSDEQFFGPGTRLTVL.

The J gene is TRBJ1-5, the V gene TRBV6-1; weak D call: TRBD1 (5 bases). Germline V CDR1 and CDR2: MNHNS, SASEGT. V lost 7 bases and J lost 2, with 6 bases in between. This CDR3 contains 12 residues. The CDR3 sequence: CASKQGNQPQHF. The CDR3 DNA follows: TGTGCCAGCAAACAGGGCAATCAGCCCCAGCATTTT.

The J gene is TRBJ2-6, the V gene TRBV19; D perhaps matches TRBD1 (5 bases). Trimming removed 3 bases from V and 2 bases from J, with 14 bases in between. The CDR3 loop spans 17 amino acids. CDR1 and CDR2 from the germline V gene are LNHDA and SQIVND (reference sequence). In DNA form, the CDR3 reads TGTGCCAGTAGTATTCCCCGGGCGACAGCTGGGGCCAACGTCCTGACTTTC. This sequence encodes CASSIPRATAGANVLTF. The whole variable domain, remainder taken from reference TRBV19 and TRBJ2-6, is DGGITQSPKYLFRKEGQNVTLSCEQNLNHDAMYWYRQDPGQGLRLIYYSQIVNDFQKGDIAEGYSVSREKKESFPLTVTSAQKNPTAFYLCASSIPRATAGANVLTFGAGSRLTVL.

The chain has TRBV19 and TRBJ1-5, with D perhaps matching TRBD1 (5 bases). This CDR3 region has 15 residues. The V end was cut by 5 bases, the J end by 0 bases, with 11 bases between. From germline, CDR1 is LNHDA and CDR2 SQIVND (reference sequence). CDR3 sequence reads: CASSVQDYSNQPQHF. The CDR3 bases are TGTGCCAGTAGTGTACAGGACTATAGCAATCAGCCCCAGCATTTT.

This clone showed up just once. The chain joins TRBV19 to TRBJ1-1; tentative D call: TRBD1 (5 bases). The CDR3 length is 15 residues. The germline CDR1 and CDR2 sequences are LNHDA and SQIVND (reference sequence). V was cut by 1 base and J by 0 bases, with 9 bases left in between. The CDR3 here is CASSIGGLMNTEAFF. The CDR3, as DNA: TGTGCCAGTAGTATAGGGGGCCTCATGAACACTGAAGCTTTCTTT.

The chain links TRBV28 to TRBJ1-1, with D maybe TRBD1 (5 bases). Trimming shortened V by 4 bases and J by 0 bases, and 12 bases separated the two germline ends. The CDR3 covers 15 residues. Per germline, CDR1 MDHEN and CDR2 SYDVKM. CDR3 in amino acids: CASSYQGGMNTEAFF. CDR3 coding DNA: TGTGCCAGCAGTTACCAGGGAGGCATGAACACTGAAGCTTTCTTT. Drawing the rest from reference TRBV28 and TRBJ1-1, the complete variable domain is DVKVTQSSRYLVKRTGEKVFLECVQDMDHENMFWYRQDPGLGLRLIYFSYDVKMKEKGDIPEGYSVSREKKERFSLILESASTNQTSMYLCASSYQGGMNTEAFFGQGTRLTVV.

The CDR3 bases are TGTGCCAGCAGCCAAGATAGAACGACTAGCGGGAGGGTGAATGAGCAGTTCTTC. This encodes CASSQDRTTSGRVNEQFF. The chain couples TRBV4-2 to TRBJ2-1; 14 positions agree with TRBD2. CDR3 length equals 18 residues. V was clipped by 0 bases and J by 7 bases; unmatched bases: 8. Germline CDR1 LGHNA, CDR2 YNFKEQ.

CDR3 sequence reads: CASSLMTVYQETQYF. The DNA of the CDR3 is TGTGCCAGCAGTTTAATGACAGTATACCAAGAGACCCAGTACTTC. The chain links TRBV28 to TRBJ2-5, with D maybe TRBD1 (5 bases). The CDR3 has 15 residues. The V gene's germline CDR1 is MDHEN and CDR2 SYDVKM. With 2 bases removed from V and 0 bases from J, the gap between germline ends came to 10 bases.

The rearrangement links TRBV18 to TRBJ1-4; D gene ambiguous. The CDR3 spans 16 residues. Deletions cut 3 bases from V and 0 bases from J, with 11 bases between. Germline CDR1 KGHSH, CDR2 LQKENI. CDR3 sequence: CASSPSSSATNEKLFF. The CDR3 nucleotides read TGTGCCAGCTCACCTTCTAGCAGCGCAACTAATGAAAAACTGTTTTTT.

The chain has TRBV19 and TRBJ2-7; 8 bases map to TRBD1. The germline CDR1 and CDR2 sequences are LNHDA and SQIVND (reference sequence). The CDR3 contains 13 residues. V lost 2 bases to trimming and J lost 4 bases; unmatched junction nucleotides: 1. The CDR3 region is CASSIRQGYEQYF. The CDR3, as DNA: TGTGCCAGTAGTATACGACAGGGGTACGAGCAGTACTTC.